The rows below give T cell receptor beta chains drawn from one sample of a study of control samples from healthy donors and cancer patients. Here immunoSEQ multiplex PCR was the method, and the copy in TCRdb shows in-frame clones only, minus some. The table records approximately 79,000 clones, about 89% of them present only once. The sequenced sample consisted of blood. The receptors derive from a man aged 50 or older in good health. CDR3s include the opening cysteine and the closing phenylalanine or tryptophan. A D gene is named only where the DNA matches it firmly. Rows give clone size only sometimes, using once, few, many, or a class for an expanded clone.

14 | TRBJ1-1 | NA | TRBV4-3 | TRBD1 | TGCGCCAGCAGCCGTACAGGGGTAGGCACTGAAGCTTTCTTT | CASSRTGVGTEAFF
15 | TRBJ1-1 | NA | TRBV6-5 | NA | TGTGCCAGCAGTTACCCACCACCTCCGAACACTGAAGCTTTCTTT | CASSYPPPPNTEAFF
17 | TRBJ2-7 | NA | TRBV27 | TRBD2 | TGTGCCATCCCTATCCCGGGACTAGCGGGGGGGCGGGGCGAGCAGTACTTC | CAIPIPGLAGGRGEQYF
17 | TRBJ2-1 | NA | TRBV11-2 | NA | TGTGCCAGCAGATTTAGGGGGGCGGGCAGCTCCTACAATGAGCAGTTCTTC | CASRFRGAGSSYNEQFF
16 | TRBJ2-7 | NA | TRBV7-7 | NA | TGTGCCAGCAGCCCGTCGGTTAGGGGGAGGGGCGGCGAGCAGTACTTC | CASSPSVRGRGGEQYF
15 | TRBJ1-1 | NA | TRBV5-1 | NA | TGCGCCAGCAGAGCCCTGGGCAGTCGTTGGACTGAAGCTTTCTTT | CASRALGSRWTEAFF
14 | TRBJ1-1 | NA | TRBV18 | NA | TGTGCCAGCTCACCACCAGGGGTCGTGGCTGAAGCTTTCTTT | CASSPPGVVAEAFF
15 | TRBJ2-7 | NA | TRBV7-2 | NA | TGTGCCAGCAGCTTAATCCGAGGGGGGGTAGGAGAGCAGTACTTC | CASSLIRGGVGEQYF
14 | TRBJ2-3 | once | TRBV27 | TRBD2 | TGTGCCAGCAGCGGCGGGGGGCCCAGAGATACGCAGTATTTT | CASSGGGPRDTQYF
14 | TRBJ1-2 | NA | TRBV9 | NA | TGTGCCAGCAGCGTAGTAGGACAGACGTATGGCTACACCTTC | CASSVVGQTYGYTF
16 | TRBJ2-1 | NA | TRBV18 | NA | TGTGCCAGCTCACCACCATCGGGGGTGATAGGCAATGAGCAGTTCTTC | CASSPPSGVIGNEQFF
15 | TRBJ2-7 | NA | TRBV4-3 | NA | TGCGCCAGCAGCCAAGACAGGGGAAGACCCTACGAGCAGTACTTC | CASSQDRGRPYEQYF
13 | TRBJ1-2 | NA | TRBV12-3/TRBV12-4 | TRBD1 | TGTGCCAGCAGTTATGGGACAGCGTATGGCTACACCTTC | CASSYGTAYGYTF
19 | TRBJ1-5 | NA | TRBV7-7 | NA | TGTGCCAGCAGCTTAGCGCATGACCCCTCGGACAATAGCAATCAGCCCCAGCATTTT | CASSLAHDPSDNSNQPQHF
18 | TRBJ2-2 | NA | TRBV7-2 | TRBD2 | TGTGCCAGCAGCCTACATCCGGCGGGGGGGGCCTCGGCCGGGGAGCTGTTTTTT | CASSLHPAGGASAGELFF
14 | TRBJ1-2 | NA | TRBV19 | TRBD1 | TGTGCCAGTAGGGTGGACAGGGGAAAGTATGGCTACACCTTC | CASRVDRGKYGYTF
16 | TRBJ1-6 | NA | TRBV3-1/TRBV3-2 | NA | TGTGCCAGCAGCCAAGGGTCCGGACAACTCAATTCACCCCTCCACTTT | CASSQGSGQLNSPLHF
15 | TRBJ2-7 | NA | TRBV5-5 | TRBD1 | TGTGCCAGCAGCGGGGCAGGGGGCGCGCCCTACGAGCAGTACTTC | CASSGAGGAPYEQYF
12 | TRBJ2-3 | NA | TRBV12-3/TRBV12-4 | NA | TGTGCCAGCAGTTTTCGGGCAGATACGCAGTATTTT | CASSFRADTQYF
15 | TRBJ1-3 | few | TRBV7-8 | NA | TGTGCCAGCAGCATATCAGCGAACTCTGGAAACACCATATATTTT | CASSISANSGNTIYF
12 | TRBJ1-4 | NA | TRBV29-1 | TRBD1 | TGCAGCGTTGGACAGGGGGGGGAAAAACTGTTTTTT | CSVGQGGEKLFF
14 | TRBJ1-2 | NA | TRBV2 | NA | TGTGCCAGCAGTGCCGGTGGGGTTTCAAGAGGCTACACCTTC | CASSAGGVSRGYTF
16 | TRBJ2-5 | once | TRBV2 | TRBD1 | TGTGCCAGCAGTACGACTTTTGCAGGGGGCCGGGAGACCCAGTACTTC | CASSTTFAGGRETQYF
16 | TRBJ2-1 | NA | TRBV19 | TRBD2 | TGTGCCAGTAGTATAGTGGGAGCGGGGGGGCTCAATGAGCAGTTCTTC | CASSIVGAGGLNEQFF
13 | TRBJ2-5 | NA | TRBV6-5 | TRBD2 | TGTGCCAGCATGGCGGGGGGGCAAGAGACCCAGTACTTC | CASMAGGQETQYF
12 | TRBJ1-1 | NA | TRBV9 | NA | TGTGCCAGCAGCGTAGGAGGCAGCGAAGCTTTCTTT | CASSVGGSEAFF
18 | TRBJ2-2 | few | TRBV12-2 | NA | TGTGCAAGTCGCTTAGCGCAACAGGGGCCAGCGAACACCGGGGAGCTGTTTTTT | CASRLAQQGPANTGELFF
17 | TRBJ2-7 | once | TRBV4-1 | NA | TGCGCCAGCAGCCAAGGGGCTGCTCGGGGTGCGGGGTACGAGCAGTACTTC | CASSQGAARGAGYEQYF
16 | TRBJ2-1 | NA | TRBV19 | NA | TGTGCCAGTAATCCACGGCTCGGGGCTCCCTACAATGAGCAGTTCTTC | CASNPRLGAPYNEQFF
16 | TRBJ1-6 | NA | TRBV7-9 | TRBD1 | TGTGCCAGCAGCCCCGGGACAGGGGGGACCAATTCACCCCTCCACTTT | CASSPGTGGTNSPLHF
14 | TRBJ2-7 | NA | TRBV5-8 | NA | TGTGCCAGCAGCTTGAGCGACATCGCCTACGAGCAGTACTTC | CASSLSDIAYEQYF
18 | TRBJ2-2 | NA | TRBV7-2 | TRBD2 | TGTGCCAGCAGCTCACCGGGACTAGCGGGGGGCCACACCGGGGAGCTGTTTTTT | CASSSPGLAGGHTGELFF
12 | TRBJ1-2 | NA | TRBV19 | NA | TGTGCCAGTAGTATCCAGTCTGGGGGCTACACCTTC | CASSIQSGGYTF
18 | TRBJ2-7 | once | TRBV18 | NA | TGTGCCAGCTCACCCCCAGGCGTGGGGGCGAGATTAAACTACGAGCAGTACTTC | CASSPPGVGARLNYEQYF
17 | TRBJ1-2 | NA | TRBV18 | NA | TGTGCCAGCTCACCGCTTCGGGAGGGGAAAGCTAACTATGGCTACACCTTC | CASSPLREGKANYGYTF
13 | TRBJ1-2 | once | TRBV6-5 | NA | TGTGCCAGCAGTACGACCGGCCCGCTTGGCTACACCTTC | CASSTTGPLGYTF